This T cell receptor beta chain was observed in a study of T cell responses to AZD1222 COVID-19 vaccine (TCRdb year 2021). With respect to the entire study: AZD1222 recipients given second doses at about 4 weeks or at about 12 weeks were pooled, since spike-specific TCR depth and breadth were not found to differ between the two schedules. TCR sequencing covered roughly 230 trial participants: 207 given two doses of AZD1222 and some 25 given two doses of MenACWY control vaccine. Trial participants were enrolled into age subgroups of 18-55, 56-69 and 70-plus years, which contained 148, 28 and 57 TCR-sequenced participants, respectively.

On the study overall, not on this receptor specifically: In the small 56-69-year group, the increase in depth fell short of significance, most likely because of low power. Spike-specific TCR breadth and depth rose significantly after two AZD1222 doses compared with day 0 and with MenACWY recipients. Reportedly, close to half of the unique spike-specific TCRs recognized epitopes lying outside the regions that are mutated in the B.1.351 and B.1.1.7 variants. The vaccine-associated CD4 TCRs covered the entire spike protein, and the dominant responses fell in regions 160-218 and 743-854. Participants were mostly white British and included more females than males, and it was suggested by the authors that clonal diversity may have been underestimated. Because no samples from the day 14 peak response were available, repertoires could be characterized only after the peak T cell response. Conclusions about previously exposed vaccinees are limited, since just five or six AZD1222 recipients were seropositive for SARS-CoV-2 at baseline.

Comments on this clone: Its antigen is unknown. Base qualities are missing; no much larger clone stands one base away.

This specimen's time point label, interpreted: baseline before first vaccination. Samples from vaccinated people were obtained from the UK trials COV001 and COV002, which included a single-blind randomized controlled phase 2/3 trial of AZD1222 (ChAdOx1 nCoV-19) in healthy adults. Trial participant PBMC samples were collected at day 0 and day 28 after the second dose for TCRbeta chain sequencing. The CDR3 regions of human TCRbeta chains were analyzed by immunosequencing. From the authors' description of their analysis: Repertoire TCRs were checked for matches against a reference library of SARS-CoV-2-specific TCRs that had been generated using the MIRA antigen-specificity platform. Breadth was defined as the fraction of unique TCRs that were SARS-CoV-2-associated, and depth was defined as the fraction of total T cells that were SARS-CoV-2-associated. Each spike-specific TCR was assigned to its reactive spike region and to a CD4 or CD8 class using the MIRA data. Log10-transformed breadth and depth values were compared by one-way ANOVA with Sidak's multiple comparisons tests. The table was pulled from immuneACCESS by TCRdb, which kept in-frame rearrangements only. Such tables lose some clones; where checked, under half of the loss comes from unresolved V genes, and the rest has no known cause. V and J calls and clone size are those listed in that table; D and trimming were worked out from the DNA. A total of roughly 140,000 clones appear in this sample, approximately 90% of them only once. The ten largest clones add up to roughly 1.7% of the sample.

The receptor's source is an adult in good health. This material consisted of peripheral blood, taken on day 0 of AZD1222 vaccination.

The CDR3 has the sequence CASRPGQDTTEAFF. The nucleotides read TGTGCCAGCCGACCGGGACAGGATACCACTGAAGCTTTCTTT. The V and J segments used are TRBV7-9 and TRBJ1-1; the junction holds 8 bases that match TRBD1. The germline V gene (reference sequence) sets CDR1 to SEHNR and CDR2 to FQNEAQ. From the cysteine up to the phenylalanine, the CDR3 has a length of 14 residues. Left in the record is the CDR3 DNA by itself, 42 bases read in frame from the first base. Trimming accounts for 8 bases at V and 4 bases at J, while the number of junction bases matched to no gene is 9.